This is a list of T cell receptor beta chains from one sample in a study of cytomegalovirus exposure and HLA in healthy donors. The table came from immunoSEQ multiplex PCR; TCRdb's copy has only in-frame clones and leaves some out. The profile shows about 64,000 clones, over 75% of them singletons. The sequenced sample consisted of PBMCs. The receptors originated from a female donor in good health and CMV-seronegative. Both conserved end residues are part of each CDR3. The D gene is left open where the match is weak.

j_call: TRBJ1-2
v_call: TRBV4-2
d_call: -
cdr3_nt: TGTGCCAGCAGCCAAGATCTGTCAGCTAACTATGGCTACACCTTC
cdr3_aa: CASSQDLSANYGYTF

j_call: TRBJ2-3
v_call: TRBV4-2
d_call: -
cdr3_nt: TGTGCCAGCAGTCCCGGAGAAGCGCACACAGATACGCAGTATTTT
cdr3_aa: CASSPGEAHTDTQYF

j_call: TRBJ2-7
v_call: TRBV11-2
d_call: -
cdr3_nt: TGTGCCAGCAGCCCAAGGGACTTGTCGGCATCCTACGAGCAGTACTTC
cdr3_aa: CASSPRDLSASYEQYF

j_call: TRBJ2-7
v_call: TRBV5-1
d_call: -
cdr3_nt: TGCGCCAGCAGCTTGGGACTGGCATCCGACGAGCAGTACTTC
cdr3_aa: CASSLGLASDEQYF

j_call: TRBJ2-7
v_call: TRBV5-6
d_call: -
cdr3_nt: TGTGCCAGCAGCGGGGGGTCGACAGGGCGGTACGAGCAGTACTTC
cdr3_aa: CASSGGSTGRYEQYF

j_call: TRBJ1-5
v_call: TRBV5-4
d_call: -
cdr3_nt: TGTGCCAGCAGCTTCGACCCCGGGGAAAGGCCCCAGCATTTT
cdr3_aa: CASSFDPGERPQHF

j_call: TRBJ2-7
v_call: TRBV27
d_call: TRBD1
cdr3_nt: TGTGCCAGCAGTTACAGGGGCCCTAGCTCCTACGAGCAGTACTTC
cdr3_aa: CASSYRGPSSYEQYF

j_call: TRBJ1-1
v_call: TRBV29-1
d_call: -
cdr3_nt: TGCAGCGTTGCGGGGGTGCGCACTGAAGCTTTCTTT
cdr3_aa: CSVAGVRTEAFF

j_call: TRBJ2-1
v_call: TRBV27
d_call: TRBD2
cdr3_nt: TGTGCCAGCAGTCCGGGACTAGCATACAATGAGCAGTTCTTC
cdr3_aa: CASSPGLAYNEQFF

j_call: TRBJ2-4
v_call: TRBV27
d_call: -
cdr3_nt: TGTGCCAGCAGTTGGTCGGGCGGGTTAGCCAAAAACATTCAGTACTTC
cdr3_aa: CASSWSGGLAKNIQYF